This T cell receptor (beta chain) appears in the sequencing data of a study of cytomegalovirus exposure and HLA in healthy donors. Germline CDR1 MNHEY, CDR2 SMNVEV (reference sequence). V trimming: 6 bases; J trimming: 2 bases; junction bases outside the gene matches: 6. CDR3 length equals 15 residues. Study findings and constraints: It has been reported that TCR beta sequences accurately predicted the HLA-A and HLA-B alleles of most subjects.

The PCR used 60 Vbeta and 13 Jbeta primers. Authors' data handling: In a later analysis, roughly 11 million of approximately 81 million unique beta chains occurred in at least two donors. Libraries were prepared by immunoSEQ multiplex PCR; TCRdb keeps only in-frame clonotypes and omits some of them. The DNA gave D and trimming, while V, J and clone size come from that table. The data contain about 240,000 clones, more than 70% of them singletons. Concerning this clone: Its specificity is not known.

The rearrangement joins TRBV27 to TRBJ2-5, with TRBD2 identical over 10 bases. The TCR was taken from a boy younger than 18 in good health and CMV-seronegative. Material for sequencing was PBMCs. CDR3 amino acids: CASRLSGRMQETQYF. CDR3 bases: TGTGCCAGCAGGCTTAGCGGGAGGATGCAAGAGACCCAGTACTTC.